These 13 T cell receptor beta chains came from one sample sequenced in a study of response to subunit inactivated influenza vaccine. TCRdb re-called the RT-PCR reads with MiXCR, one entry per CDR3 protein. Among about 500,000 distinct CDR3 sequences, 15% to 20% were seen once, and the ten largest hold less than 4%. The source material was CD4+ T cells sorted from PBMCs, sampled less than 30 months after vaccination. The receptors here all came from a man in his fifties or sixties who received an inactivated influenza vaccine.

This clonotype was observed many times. The CDR3 DNA reads TGTGCCAGCAGTTACGCGGTCGGGACAGGGGACGAAAAACTGTTTTTT. It translates to CASSYAVGTGDEKLFF. The chain recombines TRBV6-2 or TRBV6-3 with TRBJ1-4; 10 bases align to TRBD1. J lost 8 bases, V lost 2 bases, and 8 bases had no gene match. The CDR3 contains 16 residues. Per the germline V gene, CDR1 is MNHEY and CDR2 is SVGEGT.

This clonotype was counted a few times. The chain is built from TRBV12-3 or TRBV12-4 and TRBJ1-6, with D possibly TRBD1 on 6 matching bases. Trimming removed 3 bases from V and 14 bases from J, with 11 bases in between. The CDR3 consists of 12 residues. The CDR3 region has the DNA TGTGCCAGCAGTTTGGGGCAGGGGACCCTCCACTTT. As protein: CASSLGQGTLHF.

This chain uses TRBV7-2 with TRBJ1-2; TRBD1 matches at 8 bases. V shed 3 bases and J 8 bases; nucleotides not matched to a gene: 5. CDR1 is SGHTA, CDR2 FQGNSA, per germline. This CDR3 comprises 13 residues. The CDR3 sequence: CASSFQGARGYTF. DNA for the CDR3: TGTGCCAGCAGCTTTCAGGGGGCAAGGGGCTACACCTTC.

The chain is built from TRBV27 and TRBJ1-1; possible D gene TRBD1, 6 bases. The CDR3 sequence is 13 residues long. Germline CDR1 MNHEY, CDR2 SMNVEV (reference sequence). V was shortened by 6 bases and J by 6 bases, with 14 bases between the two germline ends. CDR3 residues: CASRPTGHAEAFF. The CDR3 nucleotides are TGTGCCAGCAGGCCGACAGGTCATGCTGAAGCTTTCTTT.

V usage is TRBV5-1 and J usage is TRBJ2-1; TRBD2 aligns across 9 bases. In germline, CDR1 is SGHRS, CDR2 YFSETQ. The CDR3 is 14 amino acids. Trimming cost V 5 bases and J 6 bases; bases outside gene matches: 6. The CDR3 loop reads CASSLQTSGNEQFF. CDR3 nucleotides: TGCGCCAGCAGTCTCCAGACTAGCGGCAATGAGCAGTTCTTC.

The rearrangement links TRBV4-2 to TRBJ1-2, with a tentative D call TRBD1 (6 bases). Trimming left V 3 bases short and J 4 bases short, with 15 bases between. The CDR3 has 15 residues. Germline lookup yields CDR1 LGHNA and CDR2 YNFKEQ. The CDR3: CASSHVQGSGYGYTF. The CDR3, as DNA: TGTGCCAGCAGCCATGTACAGGGATCCGGCTATGGCTACACCTTC.

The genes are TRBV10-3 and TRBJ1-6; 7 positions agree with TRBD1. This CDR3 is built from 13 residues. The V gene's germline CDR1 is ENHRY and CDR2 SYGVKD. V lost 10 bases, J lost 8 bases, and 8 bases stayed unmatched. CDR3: CATRQGTDSPLHF. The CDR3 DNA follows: TGTGCCACGAGACAGGGTACCGATTCACCCCTCCACTTT.

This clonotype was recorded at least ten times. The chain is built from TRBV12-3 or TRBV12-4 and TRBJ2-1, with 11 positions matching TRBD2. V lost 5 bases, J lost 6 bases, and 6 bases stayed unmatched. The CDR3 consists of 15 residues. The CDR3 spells CASSKSGTSGNEQFF. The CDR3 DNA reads TGTGCCAGCAGTAAGTCCGGGACTAGCGGCAATGAGCAGTTCTTC.

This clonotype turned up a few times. CDR3 nucleotides: TGTGCCAGCAGTGAACAGGGCAAGCCCCAGCATTTT. Translation: CASSEQGKPQHF. V gene TRBV2 combines with J gene TRBJ1-5, with D possibly matching TRBD1 (5 bases). V was shortened by 2 bases and J by 8 bases, with 7 bases between the two germline ends. Germline CDR1 SNHLY, CDR2 FYNNEI. The CDR3 covers 12 residues.

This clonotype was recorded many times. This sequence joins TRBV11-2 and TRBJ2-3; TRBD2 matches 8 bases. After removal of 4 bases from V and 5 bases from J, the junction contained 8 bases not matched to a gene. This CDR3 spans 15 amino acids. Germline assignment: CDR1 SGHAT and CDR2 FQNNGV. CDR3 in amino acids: CASSSRAGGQDTQYF. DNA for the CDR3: TGTGCCAGCAGCTCACGGGCGGGGGGTCAAGATACGCAGTATTTT.

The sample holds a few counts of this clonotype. CDR3 coding DNA: TGTGCCACCAGTGTTAAAGGACTAGCGGGAGGGAGGAGCGACGAGCAGTACTTC. Residues: CATSVKGLAGGRSDEQYF. V is TRBV24-1 and J is TRBJ2-7; 15 bases match TRBD2. CDR3 length equals 18 residues. Losses at the gene ends were 5 bases for V and 5 bases for J; bases not matched to a gene: 12. Germline V lookup: CDR1 KGHDR, CDR2 SFDVKD.

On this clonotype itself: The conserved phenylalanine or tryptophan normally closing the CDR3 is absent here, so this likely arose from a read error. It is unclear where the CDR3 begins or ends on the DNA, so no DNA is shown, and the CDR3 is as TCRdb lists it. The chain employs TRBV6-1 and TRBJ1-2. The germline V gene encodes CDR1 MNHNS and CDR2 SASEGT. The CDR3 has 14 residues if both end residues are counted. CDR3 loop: CASSDGPTLSTEGY.

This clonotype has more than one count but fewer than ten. The CDR3 region has the DNA TGCAGTGCTAGACGACAGGACTATGGCTACACCTTC. Translated: CSARRQDYGYTF. This sequence joins TRBV20-1 and TRBJ1-2; maybe TRBD1 (6 bases). Between the trimmed V and J ends, which lost 2 bases and 3 bases, there was a span of 7 bases. Germline V gene data show CDR1 as DFQATT and CDR2 as SNEGSKA (reference sequence). The CDR3 sequence is 12 residues long.